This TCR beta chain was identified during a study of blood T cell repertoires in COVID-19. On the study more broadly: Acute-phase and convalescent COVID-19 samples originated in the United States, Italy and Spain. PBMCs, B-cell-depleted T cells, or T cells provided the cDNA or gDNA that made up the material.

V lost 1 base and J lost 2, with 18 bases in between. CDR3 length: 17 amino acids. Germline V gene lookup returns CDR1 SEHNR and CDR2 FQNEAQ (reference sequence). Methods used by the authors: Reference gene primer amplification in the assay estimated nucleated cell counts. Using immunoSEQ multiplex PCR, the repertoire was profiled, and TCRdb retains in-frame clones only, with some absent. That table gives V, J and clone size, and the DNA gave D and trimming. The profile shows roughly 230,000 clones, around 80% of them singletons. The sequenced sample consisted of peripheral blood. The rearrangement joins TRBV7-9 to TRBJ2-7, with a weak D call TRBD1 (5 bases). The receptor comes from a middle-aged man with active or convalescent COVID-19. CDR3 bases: TGTGCCAGCAGCTTAGGGTATTCGGCAGGGTATCCCTACGAGCAGTACTTC. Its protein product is CASSLGYSAGYPYEQYF.